Included here is one T cell receptor (beta chain) sequence, with context. Here immunoSEQ multiplex PCR was the method, and the copy in TCRdb shows in-frame clones only, minus some. The sample carries approximately 220,000 clones, about 85% recorded once. The data belong to a study of blood T cell repertoires in COVID-19. About the study: Specimens from acute and convalescent COVID-19 originated in the United States, Italy and Spain.

CDR1 is WSHSY, CDR2 SAAADI, per germline. V lost 6 bases to trimming and J lost 0 bases, with 11 bases between them. The CDR3 totals 14 residues. This receptor was identified in a man over 45 who had recovered from COVID-19. The genes are TRBV10-2 and TRBJ2-5, with D perhaps TRBD2 (5 bases). The material sequenced was peripheral blood. The CDR3 loop reads CASRSGYYQETQYF. CDR3 sequence (DNA): TGCGCCAGCAGGTCGGGGTACTACCAAGAGACCCAGTACTTC.